This is a list of T cell receptor beta chains from one sample in a study of vaccination and CD4 T cells after COVID-19. TCRdb re-derived calls from the PCR reads in MiXCR, one entry per CDR3 protein. The profile shows some 18,000 distinct CDR3 sequences, 58% of them singletons. These TCRs are of unknown antigen specificity. Sample: CD4+ T cells from blood, cultured in vitro, taken before SARS-CoV-2 vaccination. Source of these receptors: a human donor who had recovered from COVID-19. CDR3s include the opening cysteine and the closing phenylalanine or tryptophan. Each record gives: clone size, J gene, D gene, V gene, CDR3 DNA, CDR3 protein. A D gene is named only where the DNA matches it firmly. Size tells how often a clone was seen (once, few, many) or the class of an expanded clone, and some rows leave it out.

-	TRBJ2-1	TRBD2	TRBV20-1	TGCAGTGCTTGCCGGACTAGCGGGAGTAGTGAGCAGTTCTTC	CSACRTSGSSEQFF
few	TRBJ2-5	TRBD1	TRBV20-1	TGCAGTGCGTCGGGACAGGTTCAAGAGACCCAGTACTTC	CSASGQVQETQYF
-	TRBJ2-1	-	TRBV6-1	TGTGCCAGCAGTGAAACACGCGGGCATGAGCAGTTCTTC	CASSETRGHEQFF
few	TRBJ2-5	-	TRBV20-1	TGCAGTGCTAGGGGAATCTCCGAACCCCAAGAGACCCAGTACTTC	CSARGISEPQETQYF
-	TRBJ2-5	-	TRBV7-3	TGTGCCAGCAGCTTAATGCCCGGGGAGACCCAGTACTTC	CASSLMPGETQYF
-	TRBJ1-6	-	TRBV20-1	TGCAGTGCCCCCGGGGGGATGGGTTATAATTCACCCCTCCACTTT	CSAPGGMGYNSPLHF
-	TRBJ2-5	-	TRBV28	TGTGCCAGCAGTTTATTTCTGGGGGAGACCCAGTACTTC	CASSLFLGETQYF
few	TRBJ1-6	-	TRBV7-2	TGTGCCAGCAGCTTGGGTCTGGGGGTTAATAATTCACCCCTCCACTTT	CASSLGLGVNNSPLHF
-	TRBJ2-2	-	TRBV27	TGTGCCAGCAGTTTATCGGACTACGGGGGCCGGCCGGGTTTATACGGGGAGCTGTTTTTT	CASSLSDYGGRPGLYGELFF
-	TRBJ1-1	TRBD1	TRBV2	TGTGCCAGCAGTGTACAGGGGCCAGCTTTCTTT	CASSVQGPAFF
few	TRBJ2-3	TRBD1	TRBV20-1	TGCAGTGCTGGCAGGGGGCAAGATACGCAGTATTTT	CSAGRGQDTQYF
few	TRBJ2-5	TRBD1	TRBV7-7	TGTGCTAGCAGCCCTGCGGCTAACAGGGGATCAGGGACCCAGTACTTC	CASSPAANRGSGTQYF
-	TRBJ1-6	TRBD1	TRBV12-3/TRBV12-4	TGTGCCAGCAGGCAAGACAGGGACCGAGGGGTCCTCCACTTT	CASRQDRDRGVLHF
-	TRBJ1-5	-	TRBV7-2	TGTGCCAGCAGCCCTCAGGGAATTAGCAATCAGCCCCAGCATTTT	CASSPQGISNQPQHF
-	TRBJ2-7	TRBD2	TRBV19	TGTGCCAGTAGGGGACTAGCGGGAGCTTACGAGCAGTACTTC	CASRGLAGAYEQYF
-	TRBJ1-2	-	TRBV12-3/TRBV12-4	TGTGCCAGCAGTTCCTCTAACTATGGCTACACCTTC	CASSSSNYGYTF
few	TRBJ1-3	-	TRBV7-9	TGTGCCAGCAGCCCCCCCGGCGTGGGCTTTGGAAACACCATATATTTT	CASSPPGVGFGNTIYF
-	TRBJ2-7	TRBD1	TRBV27	TGTGCCAGCAGAAACCGGGACAGGGGAAACGAGCAGTACTTC	CASRNRDRGNEQYF
few	TRBJ2-3	-	TRBV20-1	TGCAGTGCCACGTACCGCACAGATACGCAGTATTTT	CSATYRTDTQYF
-	TRBJ2-7	-	TRBV20-1	TGCAGTGCTAGAGAATTTTTCGGAGAGCAGTACTTC	CSAREFFGEQYF
-	TRBJ2-5	TRBD1	TRBV7-6	TGTGCCAGCAGCCTTACAGGGGGCGTGGGGGAGACCCAGTACTTC	CASSLTGGVGETQYF
few	TRBJ2-1	TRBD2	TRBV20-1	TGCAGTGCGGATACTAGCGGGGGACACAATGAGCAGTTCTTC	CSADTSGGHNEQFF
-	TRBJ1-5	-	TRBV7-2	TGTGCCAGCAGCTTAGGCGCAACAGTCAACAGTCAGCCCCAGCATTTT	CASSLGATVNSQPQHF
-	TRBJ2-5	TRBD2	TRBV7-9	TGTGCCAGCAGCTCGTTGACTAGCGGCCAAGAGACCCAGTACTTC	CASSSLTSGQETQYF
-	TRBJ1-2	-	TRBV27	TGTGCCAGCAGGGATAACTATGGCTACACCTTC	CASRDNYGYTF
few	TRBJ1-1	-	TRBV30	TGTGCCTGGAGTGTACTCGGGGCCCTTAACACTGAAGCTTTCTTT	CAWSVLGALNTEAFF
-	TRBJ1-5	-	TRBV19	TGTGCCAGTAGTGGTGGGGCAAATCAGCCCCAGCATTTT	CASSGGANQPQHF
-	TRBJ2-7	TRBD1	TRBV29-1	TGCAGCGTGGGTTGGGACAGCTTCGACGAGCAGTACTTC	CSVGWDSFDEQYF
-	TRBJ2-2	-	TRBV27	TGTGCCAGCAGTCTGTTCGGGGAGCTGTTTTTT	CASSLFGELFF
-	TRBJ2-1	-	TRBV24-1	TGTGCCACCAGCGAGACCTTCAATGCGCAGTTCTTC	CATSETFNAQFF
-	TRBJ2-4	TRBD2	TRBV24-1	TGTGCCACCAGTGACCCTAGCGGGAGGGAAAACATTCAGTACTTC	CATSDPSGRENIQYF
few	TRBJ1-5	-	TRBV6-5	TGTGCCAGCAGTTCCCGACAGTACAATCAGCCCCAGCATTTT	CASSSRQYNQPQHF
-	TRBJ2-5	TRBD2	TRBV7-3	TGTGCCAGCAGCTTAAGCCTCGCACTAGCGGGAGGACAAGAGACCCAGTACTTC	CASSLSLALAGGQETQYF
-	TRBJ1-5	-	TRBV7-2	TGTGCCAGCAGTTTCGGAGGAGATCAGCCCCAGCATTTT	CASSFGGDQPQHF
once	TRBJ1-5	TRBD1	TRBV6-5	TGTGCCAGCAGTTCAGGGGGGGATAGCAATCAGCCCCAGCATTTT	CASSSGGDSNQPQHF
few	TRBJ1-5	-	TRBV25-1	TGTGCCAGCAGTGATAGGGGGATCAATCAGCCCCAGCATTTT	CASSDRGINQPQHF
-	TRBJ2-7	-	TRBV20-1	TGCAGTGCTGGGGCGGGACAGACCTACTACGAGCAGTACTTC	CSAGAGQTYYEQYF
-	TRBJ2-5	TRBD2	TRBV28	TGTGCCAGCAGGTCGGGAGGCCCTATGAAGAAGGAGACCCAGTACTTC	CASRSGGPMKKETQYF
-	TRBJ2-7	-	TRBV20-1	TGCAGTGCCAGAGTCGACGGTCCGAACTACGAGCAGTACTTC	CSARVDGPNYEQYF
-	TRBJ2-3	-	TRBV6-1	TGTGCCAGCAGTCGCCAATCGGGTGCGGTTGCAGATACGCAGTATTTT	CASSRQSGAVADTQYF
-	TRBJ2-7	-	TRBV21-1	TGTGCCAACCAGCCCTACGAGCAGTACTTC	CANQPYEQYF
-	TRBJ2-2	-	TRBV28	TGTGCCAGCAGAGACGTTGCCGGGGAGCTGTTTTTT	CASRDVAGELFF
few	TRBJ2-6	-	TRBV6-1	TGTGCCAGCAGTGACACAGGGACCGGGGCCAACGTCCTGACTTTC	CASSDTGTGANVLTF
few	TRBJ2-7	-	TRBV2	TGTGCCAGCAGGATGACCTACGAGCAGTACTTC	CASRMTYEQYF
-	TRBJ2-1	-	TRBV20-1	TGCAGTCCATGGGGGTACAATGAGCAGTTCTTC	CSPWGYNEQFF
few	TRBJ2-3	TRBD2	TRBV20-1	TGCAGTGCTAGAGATCGGCTAGCGGGAACACACACAGATACGCAGTATTTT	CSARDRLAGTHTDTQYF
-	TRBJ2-1	TRBD2	TRBV25-1	TGTGCCAGCAGTGAATCCAGGACTAGCTACAATGAGCAGTTCTTC	CASSESRTSYNEQFF
-	TRBJ2-5	-	TRBV28	TGTGCCAGCAGTGGCTGGACTCCCTACCAAGAGACCCAGTACTTC	CASSGWTPYQETQYF
-	TRBJ2-2	-	TRBV18	TGTGCCAGCTCACCCCGAGGTGGCCGAACGAACACCGGGGAGCTGTTTTTT	CASSPRGGRTNTGELFF
few	TRBJ1-2	-	TRBV7-9	TGTGCCAGCAGCTTCGGGGGCTATGGCTACACCTTC	CASSFGGYGYTF
-	TRBJ2-1	-	TRBV28	TGTGCCAGCAGTCCCCGTTTAGGTGGGAACAATGAGCAGTTCTTC	CASSPRLGGNNEQFF
large	TRBJ2-5	-	TRBV19	TGTGCCAGTAGCCCGAACGAGTTCCGGGAGACCCAGTACTTC	CASSPNEFRETQYF
few	TRBJ1-1	-	TRBV7-3	TGTGCCAGCAGCCCAGGAGGCACTGAAGCTTTCTTT	CASSPGGTEAFF
-	TRBJ2-1	-	TRBV2	TGTGCCAGCAACGGATACAATGAGCAGTTCTTC	CASNGYNEQFF